Shown below are 5 T cell receptor beta chains from a single sample sequenced in a study of regulatory T cells in long-lasting Graves disease. Time point denoted: newly diagnosed GD, antithyroid drugs for less than 3 months. PBMCs were the source of the RNA used for TCR sequencing. According to the study, TCR beta libraries were built with iRepertoire HTBI primers and CDR3-region Arm-PCR. TCRdb re-called the multiplex PCR reads through MiXCR, storing one row per CDR3 protein. The sample shows 370,000 or so distinct CDR3 sequences, around 16% of them seen only once. The sample was also reused in another study, on T cells in Graves' hyperthyroidism and ophthalmopathy.

The sequences come from peripheral blood mononuclear cells (PBMCs), collected at new diagnosis, from a patient treated with antithyroid drugs. The receptor set was obtained from a woman between 18 and 29 years old with Graves disease.

This clonotype was detected ten times or more. The chain uses TRBV4-1 and TRBJ2-7, with D tentatively TRBD2 (6 bases). The germline CDR1 and CDR2 sequences are MGHRA and YSYEKL. V was trimmed by 4 bases and J by 1 base, leaving 14 bases between them. This CDR3 has 15 amino acids. CDR3 protein: CASSLQEGESYEQYF. CDR3 in DNA: TGCGCCAGCAGCCTGCAGGAGGGAGAATCCTACGAGCAGTACTTC.

This clonotype appeared many times. The V and J genes are TRBV9 and TRBJ2-7, with 9 bases matching TRBD2. V shed 0 bases and J 1 base; nucleotides not matched to a gene: 8. The CDR3 is 17 amino acids. In germline, CDR1 is SGDLS, CDR2 YYNGEE. CDR3 in DNA: TGTGCCAGCAGCGTAGATAGCGGGAGCCCAACGTCCTACGAGCAGTACTTC. Protein: CASSVDSGSPTSYEQYF.

The V gene is TRBV6-4, the J gene TRBJ1-5; the D is unclear. This CDR3 region has 15 residues. Trimming pared 8 bases from V and 6 bases from J, leaving 20 bases between. Germline V gene lookup returns CDR1 MRHNA and CDR2 SNTAGT. CDR3 in amino acids: CASGGRPAGSQPQHF. DNA of the CDR3: TGTGCCAGCGGTGGACGGCCGGCGGGAAGTCAGCCCCAGCATTTT.

This clonotype showed up many times. The chain joins TRBV20-1 to TRBJ1-6, with D tentatively TRBD1 (6 bases). V lost 0 bases and J 6 bases, leaving 12 bases between the germline ends. The CDR3 extends over 15 amino acids. Germline CDR1 DFQATT, CDR2 SNEGSKA (reference sequence). CDR3 amino acids: CSARDVGQINSPLHF. CDR3 coding DNA: TGCAGTGCTAGAGATGTAGGACAGATTAATTCACCCCTCCACTTT.

The chain combines TRBV20-1 with TRBJ2-7; TRBD2 matches at 10 bases. V lost 6 bases to trimming and J lost 1 base; unmatched junction nucleotides: 3. The CDR3 is 13 residues long. Germline CDR1 reads DFQATT; CDR2 reads SNEGSKA (reference sequence). The CDR3 is CSAILAGSYEQYF. The CDR3 DNA is TGCAGTGCCATACTAGCGGGGTCCTACGAGCAGTACTTC.